The T cell receptor (beta chain) under discussion was sequenced for a study of T-cell memory formation after mild COVID-19. The V segment lost 4 bases and the J segment 4 bases; nucleotides outside the gene matches: 2. Germline assignment: CDR1 SGHRS and CDR2 YFSETQ. The CDR3 runs 14 residues. Constant-segment primers served in 5'RACE that generated TCR alpha and TCR beta cDNA libraries bearing sample barcodes and UMIs. MiXCR was run by TCRdb on the 5' RACE reads, yielding one entry per CDR3 protein. The repertoire consists of 450,000 or so distinct CDR3 sequences, with more than 20% occurring once and the leading ten covering around 13%.

This TCR was sampled from an adult woman who had mild COVID-19 (a few samples of this study predate the infection). Cell type and time point are not known. This chain joins TRBV5-1 and TRBJ2-3; TRBD1 aligns across 11 bases. The sequenced sample consisted of PBMCs or a T cell subset sorted from them (not recorded which). CDR3 sequence (DNA): TGCGCCAGCAGCAGGACAGGGGGCCCAGATACGCAGTATTTT. Protein product: CASSRTGGPDTQYF.